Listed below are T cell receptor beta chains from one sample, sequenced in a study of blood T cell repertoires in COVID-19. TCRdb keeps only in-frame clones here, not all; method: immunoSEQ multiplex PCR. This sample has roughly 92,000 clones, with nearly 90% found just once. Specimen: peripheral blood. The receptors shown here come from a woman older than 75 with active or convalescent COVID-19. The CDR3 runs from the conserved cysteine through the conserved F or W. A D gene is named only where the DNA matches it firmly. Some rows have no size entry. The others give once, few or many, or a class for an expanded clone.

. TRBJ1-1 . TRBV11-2 CASSLENQGGVSSTEAFF TGTGCCAGCAGCTTAGAAAACCAGGGAGGGGTTAGCTCGACTGAAGCTTTCTTT
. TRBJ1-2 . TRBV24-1 CATSPSYGYTF TGTGCCACCAGTCCCAGCTATGGCTACACCTTC
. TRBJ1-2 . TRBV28 CASSLTETGYTF TGTGCCAGCAGTTTGACAGAAACCGGCTACACCTTC
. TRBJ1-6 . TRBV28 CASSFRGNSPLHF TGTGCCAGCAGTTTCAGGGGCAATTCACCCCTCCACTTT
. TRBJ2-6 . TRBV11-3 CASSSRVASSGANVLTF TGTGCCAGCAGCTCCCGTGTAGCCTCCTCTGGGGCCAACGTCCTGACTTTC
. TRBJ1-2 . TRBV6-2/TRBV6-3 CASSRGGLGVYGYTF TGTGCCAGCAGCCGCGGGGGACTGGGTGTCTATGGCTACACCTTC
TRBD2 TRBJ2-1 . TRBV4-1 CASSQEGAGGNNEQFF TGCGCCAGCAGCCAAGAAGGGGCGGGAGGGAACAATGAGCAGTTCTTC
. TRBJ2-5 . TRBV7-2 CASSLDTGSGETQYF TGTGCCAGCAGCTTAGATACGGGTTCGGGGGAGACCCAGTACTTC
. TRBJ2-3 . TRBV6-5 CASRELAWTDTQYF TGTGCCAGCAGAGAGTTAGCGTGGACAGATACGCAGTATTTT
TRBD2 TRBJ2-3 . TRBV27 CASSFEREPGTDTQYF TGTGCCAGCAGTTTCGAGCGGGAGCCTGGCACAGATACGCAGTATTTT
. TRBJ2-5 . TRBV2 CASSAQGETQYF TGTGCCAGCAGTGCACAGGGAGAGACCCAGTACTTC
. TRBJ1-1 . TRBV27 CASVPQGTNTEAFF TGTGCCAGCGTACCGCAGGGCACGAACACTGAAGCTTTCTTT
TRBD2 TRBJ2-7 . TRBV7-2 CASSSLLAGGYEQYF TGTGCCAGCAGCAGCCTTCTAGCGGGAGGCTACGAGCAGTACTTC
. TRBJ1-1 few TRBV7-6 CASSLGAPQTNTEAFF TGTGCCAGCAGCTTAGGGGCGCCACAGACGAACACTGAAGCTTTCTTT
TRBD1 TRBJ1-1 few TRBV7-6 CASSPRTGENMNTEAFF TGTGCCAGCAGTCCTCGGACAGGGGAGAACATGAACACTGAAGCTTTCTTT
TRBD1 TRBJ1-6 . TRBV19 CASTLGQGALSPLHF TGTGCCAGTACTTTGGGACAGGGGGCTCTGTCACCCCTCCACTTT
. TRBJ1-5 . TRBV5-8 CASSWTGISNQPQHF TGTGCCAGCAGCTGGACCGGGATTAGCAATCAGCCCCAGCATTTT
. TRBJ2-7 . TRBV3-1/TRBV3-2 CASSRELASFDEQYF TGTGCCAGCAGCCGCGAACTAGCCTCTTTCGACGAGCAGTACTTC
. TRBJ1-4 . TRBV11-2 CASSSVGASHGEKLFF TGTGCCAGCAGCTCTGTAGGGGCTTCTCATGGTGAAAAACTGTTTTTT
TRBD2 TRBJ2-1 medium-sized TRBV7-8 CASRIGSGVNNEQFF TGTGCCAGCCGTATCGGTAGCGGGGTAAACAATGAGCAGTTCTTC
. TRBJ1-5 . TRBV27 CASSSLRGRVGQPQHF TGTGCCAGCAGTTCATTAAGGGGCAGGGTAGGTCAGCCCCAGCATTTT
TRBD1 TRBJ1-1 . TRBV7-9 CASSLTGDYTEAFF TGTGCCAGCAGCCTCACAGGGGATTACACTGAAGCTTTCTTT
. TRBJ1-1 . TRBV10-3 CAISVYSGELLNTEAFF TGTGCCATCAGTGTATATTCTGGGGAGCTCTTGAACACTGAAGCTTTCTTT
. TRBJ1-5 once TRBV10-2 CASSDGGASNQPQHF TGCGCCAGCAGTGATGGAGGGGCTAGCAATCAGCCCCAGCATTTT
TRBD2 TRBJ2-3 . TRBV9 CASSSEGLASADTQYF TGTGCCAGCAGCTCCGAGGGACTAGCGTCAGCAGATACGCAGTATTTT
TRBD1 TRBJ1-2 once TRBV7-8 CASSPGTGGLGYTF TGTGCCAGCAGCCCCGGGACAGGGGGATTGGGCTACACCTTC
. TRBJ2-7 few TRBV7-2 CASSKVPGANYEQYF TGTGCCAGCAGCAAAGTACCAGGGGCCAATTACGAGCAGTACTTC
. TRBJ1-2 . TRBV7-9 CASSFKDSQGDGYTF TGTGCCAGCAGCTTCAAGGACAGCCAAGGGGATGGCTACACCTTC
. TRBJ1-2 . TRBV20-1 CSANDIITANYGYTF TGCAGTGCTAATGACATAATCACTGCTAACTATGGCTACACCTTC
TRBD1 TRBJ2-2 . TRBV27 CASSLYRQGGTGELFF TGTGCCAGCAGTTTATATAGACAGGGGGGCACCGGGGAGCTGTTTTTT
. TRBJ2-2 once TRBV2 CASNSLNTGELFF TGTGCCAGCAACAGCCTCAACACCGGGGAGCTGTTTTTT
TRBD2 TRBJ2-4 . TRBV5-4 CASSPGTSGTPSNIQYF TGTGCCAGCAGCCCTGGGACTAGCGGGACCCCGAGCAACATTCAGTACTTC
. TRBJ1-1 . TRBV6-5 CASSYSGEGTEAFF TGTGCCAGCAGTTACTCAGGGGAGGGCACTGAAGCTTTCTTT
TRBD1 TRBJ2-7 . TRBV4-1 CASSLSGTGGGEQYF TGCGCCAGCAGCCTGTCCGGGACAGGGGGCGGCGAGCAGTACTTC
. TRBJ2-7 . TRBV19 CASSIDPQTYEQYF TGTGCCAGTAGTATAGACCCCCAAACCTACGAGCAGTACTTC
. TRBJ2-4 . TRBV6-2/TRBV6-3 CASSLRAGNIQYF TGTGCCAGCAGCCTTAGGGCGGGGAACATTCAGTACTTC
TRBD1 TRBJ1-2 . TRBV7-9 CASSFPGQGARGYTF TGTGCCAGCAGCTTCCCGGGACAGGGGGCTCGTGGCTACACCTTC
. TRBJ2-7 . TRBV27 CASSLSGRGLRSYEQYF TGTGCCAGCAGTTTATCCGGGAGGGGGCTTAGGTCCTACGAGCAGTACTTC
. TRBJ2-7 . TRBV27 CASSLLAGSPTYEQYF TGTGCCAGCAGTTTATTGGCGGGGTCCCCTACCTACGAGCAGTACTTC
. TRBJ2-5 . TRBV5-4 CASSLGLPGGTQYF TGTGCCAGCAGCTTGGGGTTACCCGGTGGGACCCAGTACTTC
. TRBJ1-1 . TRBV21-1 CAAPGQGAWKQRDTEAFF TGTGCCGCCCCGGGACAGGGGGCTTGGAAGCAGAGGGACACTGAAGCTTTCTTT
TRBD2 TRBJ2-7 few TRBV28 CASRIAGLNYEQYF TGTGCCAGCAGGATAGCGGGTCTTAACTACGAGCAGTACTTC
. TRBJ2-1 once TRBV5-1 CASSLDPGSHNEQFF TGCGCCAGCAGCTTGGACCCAGGCTCCCACAATGAGCAGTTCTTC
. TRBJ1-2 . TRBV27 CASSLDAGSGRRF TGTGCCAGCAGTTTAGACGCGGGGTCAGGGCGCCGCTTC
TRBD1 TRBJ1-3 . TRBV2 CASSSGTAGNTIYF TGTGCCAGCAGTTCCGGGACAGCTGGAAACACCATATATTTT
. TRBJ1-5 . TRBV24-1 CATSDLTENQPQHF TGTGCCACCAGTGATCTGACAGAAAATCAGCCCCAGCATTTT
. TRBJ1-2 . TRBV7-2 CASSSESQGIYGYTF TGTGCCAGCAGCTCAGAATCACAGGGAATTTACGGCTACACCTTC
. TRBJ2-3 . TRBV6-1 CASSERGGDTQYF TGTGCCAGCAGTGAAAGAGGGGGAGATACGCAGTATTTT
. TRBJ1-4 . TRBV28 CATRVGGQGNEKLFF TGTGCCACCCGAGTAGGCGGCCAAGGAAATGAAAAACTGTTTTTT
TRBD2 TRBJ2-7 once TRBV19 CASSIAASGDYEQYF TGTGCCAGTAGTATAGCGGCTAGCGGGGATTACGAGCAGTACTTC
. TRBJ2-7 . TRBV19 CASSLYIGVLTYEQYF TGTGCCAGTAGCTTATACATTGGAGTCCTCACCTACGAGCAGTACTTC